These 25 T cell receptor beta chains were sequenced from one sample in a study of T cell responses to AZD1222 COVID-19 vaccine. Some clones are missing from TCRdb's copy, which holds only in-frame ones; the method was immunoSEQ multiplex PCR. In the table there are around 75,000 clones, about 87% of which are singletons. The sample in question was peripheral blood, obtained 28 days after the second dose of the MenACWY control vaccine. These receptors came from an adult who received the MenACWY meningococcal vaccine as a control.

The chain couples TRBV11-3 to TRBJ2-2, with D perhaps TRBD1 or TRBD2 (5 bases each). This CDR3 is built from 14 residues. Germline CDR1 is SGHNT and CDR2 is YENEEA. V was clipped by 8 bases and J by 4 bases, with 14 bases between them. The CDR3 spells CASGMGVSTGELFF. CDR3 sequence (DNA): TGTGCCAGCGGTATGGGGGTGTCCACCGGGGAGCTGTTTTTT.

The chain has TRBV4-1 and TRBJ2-3; 7 bases align to TRBD2. This CDR3 has 17 amino acids. Germline CDR1 MGHRA, CDR2 YSYEKL. V gave up 3 bases and J gave up 4 bases; unmatched junction bases: 13. This chain's CDR3 is CASSHPPLASGPDTQYF. As DNA, the CDR3 is TGCGCCAGCAGCCACCCCCCACTAGCGTCCGGGCCAGATACGCAGTATTTT.

The chain has TRBV6-5 and TRBJ1-3; D remains ambiguous. V was pared by 2 bases and J by 4 bases, with 15 bases between. This CDR3 has 16 amino acids. Germline CDR1 reads MNHEY; CDR2 reads SVGAGI. DNA of the CDR3: TGTGCCAGCAGTTACGGTTCGCTGGGGAAGGGAAACACCATATATTTT. It codes for CASSYGSLGKGNTIYF.

By share of the sample, this clone is large. The chain uses TRBV28 and TRBJ1-6; D gene ambiguous. The CDR3 contains 17 residues. Germline V gene lookup returns CDR1 MDHEN and CDR2 SYDVKM. The ends were cut back, 0 bases at V and 4 bases at J, with 13 bases in the middle. The CDR3 reads CASSLWVPLAYNSPLHF. The DNA of the CDR3 is TGTGCCAGCAGTTTATGGGTTCCCCTGGCGTATAATTCACCCCTCCACTTT.

The chain combines TRBV10-3 with TRBJ1-2; tentatively, D is TRBD1 (6 bases). Trimming removed 0 bases from V and 2 bases from J, with 10 bases in between. Germline V gene data show CDR1 as ENHRY and CDR2 as SYGVKD. This CDR3 comprises 15 residues. CDR3 loop: CAISESGTSNYGYTF. CDR3 DNA sequence: TGTGCCATCAGTGAGTCTGGGACATCCAACTATGGCTACACCTTC.

This clone was observed a handful of times. The chain combines TRBV7-2 with TRBJ2-1, with D tentatively TRBD2 (6 bases). The ends were cut back, 1 base at V and 1 base at J, with 8 bases in the middle. This CDR3 is built from 15 residues. Germline values: CDR1 SGHTA, CDR2 FQGNSA. CDR3 DNA sequence: TGTGCCAGCAGCTTAGGGCTAGCGTCCTACAATGAGCAGTTCTTC. Translated, it gives CASSLGLASYNEQFF.

V and J are TRBV2 and TRBJ1-1, with 7 bases aligning to TRBD1. Trimming cost V 4 bases and J 8 bases; bases outside gene matches: 13. The germline gives CDR1 SNHLY, CDR2 FYNNEI. There are 15 residues in the CDR3. The CDR3 nucleotides are TGTGCCAGCAGTGTAATATCAGTTCTGGGACAGGAAGCTTTCTTT. It yields the protein CASSVISVLGQEAFF.

J is TRBJ1-5 and V is TRBV12-3 or TRBV12-4; 10 positions match TRBD1. After removal of 8 bases from V and 4 bases from J, the junction contained 2 bases not matched to a gene. The CDR3 is 13 amino acids. CDR3 residues: CASGTGVNQPQHF. The CDR3 nucleotides are TGTGCCAGCGGGACAGGGGTAAATCAGCCCCAGCATTTT.

This chain joins TRBV5-1 and TRBJ2-5, with 7 positions matching TRBD2. Losses at the gene ends were 4 bases for V and 4 bases for J; bases not matched to a gene: 10. Germline V CDR1 and CDR2: SGHRS, YFSETQ. CDR3 length: 15 residues. The CDR3 DNA follows: TGCGCCAGCAGCGCCTTTGGGCGCGGGGGAGAGACCCAGTACTTC. It yields the protein CASSAFGRGGETQYF.

The chain has TRBV4-1 and TRBJ1-5; weak D call: TRBD1 (6 bases). The V end was cut by 9 bases, the J end by 2 bases, with 35 bases between. Germline assignment: CDR1 MGHRA and CDR2 YSYEKL. The CDR3 is made up of 21 amino acids. The CDR3 protein is CARTQLSSGVMRGLGNQPQHF. The DNA for the CDR3 is TGCGCCAGAACCCAGCTGAGTAGTGGGGTGATGCGGGGGCTTGGCAATCAGCCCCAGCATTTT.

The rearrangement joins TRBV5-1 to TRBJ2-3, with D unresolved. Germline V gives CDR1 SGHRS, CDR2 YFSETQ. The V end was cut by 0 bases, the J end by 0 bases, with 11 bases between. The CDR3 covers 16 residues. In DNA form, the CDR3 reads TGCGCCAGCAGCTTGGTTTCAGGAACTAGCACAGATACGCAGTATTTT. Its protein is CASSLVSGTSTDTQYF.

This sequence joins TRBV7-8 and TRBJ1-1; possible D gene TRBD1, 5 bases. Trimming pared 6 bases from V and 6 bases from J, leaving 17 bases between. Per germline, CDR1 SGHVS and CDR2 FQNEAQ. The CDR3 spans 14 residues. The CDR3 DNA follows: TGTGCCAGCAGTCCGAGGGCAGGGTCCTCTGAAGCTTTCTTT. Its protein product is CASSPRAGSSEAFF.

The rearrangement joins TRBV30 to TRBJ2-7, with D possibly matching TRBD2 (5 bases). Germline-derived CDR1 and CDR2 are GTSNPN and SVGIG (reference sequence). V shed 1 base and J shed 2 bases, with 6 bases lying between them. The CDR3 sequence is 12 residues long. As DNA, the CDR3 is TGTGCCTGGAGTGGGGGAGCCTACGAGCAGTACTTC. Its translation is CAWSGGAYEQYF. The whole variable domain, filled in from reference TRBV30 and TRBJ2-7, reads SQTIHQWPATLVQPVGSPLSLECTVEGTSNPNLYWYRQAAGRGLQLLFYSVGIGQISSEVPQNLSASRPQDRQFILSSKKLLLSDSGFYLCAWSGGAYEQYFGPGTRLTVT.

This chain joins TRBV6-5 and TRBJ2-7; 9 bases align to TRBD2. The CDR3 sequence is 16 residues long. Germline CDR1 is MNHEY and CDR2 is SVGAGI. V was clipped by 2 bases and J by 3 bases; unmatched bases: 8. Here the CDR3 DNA reads TGTGCCAGCAGTTACGCCGGGCTAGCGGGGATCTACGAGCAGTACTTC. Protein product: CASSYAGLAGIYEQYF.

This clone came up once. The chain links TRBV11-3 to TRBJ2-5; D possibly uses TRBD1 or TRBD2 (5 bases each). This CDR3 region has 14 residues. V lost 0 bases to trimming and J lost 5 bases, with 10 bases between them. The germline CDR1 and CDR2 sequences are SGHNT and YENEEA. CDR3 residues: CASSLDRESETQYF. CDR3 in DNA: TGTGCCAGCAGCTTAGACAGGGAGTCTGAGACCCAGTACTTC.

With regard to this clone: Additional DNA sequences in this sample encode the identical CDR3. V usage is TRBV20-1 and J usage is TRBJ2-7; D remains ambiguous. The CDR3 loop spans 11 amino acids. Germline V gene data show CDR1 as DFQATT and CDR2 as SNEGSKA (reference sequence). V shed 6 bases and J shed 4 bases, with 10 bases lying between them. The CDR3 nucleotides read TGCAGTGCCCGATCTGGGTACGAGCAGTACTTC. Translating gives CSARSGYEQYF.

The J gene is TRBJ2-7, the V gene TRBV5-4; TRBD1 matches 12 bases. The V gene end was trimmed by 4 bases and the J gene end by 4 bases; junction bases not matched to a gene: 6. The CDR3 has 15 residues. The germline V gene encodes CDR1 SGHNT and CDR2 YYREEE (reference sequence). The chain's CDR3 is CASSPPGQGAYEQYF. CDR3 bases: TGTGCCAGCAGCCCCCCGGGACAGGGGGCGTACGAGCAGTACTTC.

V and J are TRBV19 and TRBJ1-2; perhaps TRBD1 as D (5 bases). This CDR3 region has 15 residues. Germline loops: CDR1 LNHDA, CDR2 SQIVND (reference sequence). V was trimmed by 4 bases and J by 2 bases, leaving 14 bases between them. The CDR3 coding sequence is TGTGCCAGTAGTAAGGGGACCGCCGCCAACTATGGCTACACCTTC. As protein: CASSKGTAANYGYTF.

The chain couples TRBV7-9 to TRBJ2-5, with D uncertain. The V end lost 1 base, the J end lost 0 bases, and 9 bases lay between the germline ends. Germline lookup yields CDR1 SEHNR and CDR2 FQNEAQ (reference sequence). The CDR3 contains 15 residues. The CDR3 DNA reads as TGTGCCAGCAGCTTAGGGAGTTTGTACCAAGAGACCCAGTACTTC. Amino acid sequence: CASSLGSLYQETQYF.

This chain joins TRBV3-1 (or the pseudogene TRBV3-2) and TRBJ2-7; a possible D gene is TRBD2 (6 bases). Trimming removed 2 bases from V and 2 bases from J, with 10 bases in between. The CDR3 totals 14 residues. Germline assignment: CDR1 LGHDT and CDR2 YNNKEL (reference sequence). CDR3 in amino acids: CASSQWGVPYEQYF. CDR3 DNA: TGTGCCAGCAGCCAATGGGGGGTACCCTACGAGCAGTACTTC.

The chain recombines TRBV28 with TRBJ1-5, with D possibly being TRBD1 (5 bases). Germline V lookup: CDR1 MDHEN, CDR2 SYDVKM. Trimming shortened V by 5 bases and J by 6 bases, and 17 bases separated the two germline ends. The CDR3 consists of 15 residues. The CDR3 region has the DNA TGTGCCAGCAGTCAAACCGATGCTGGGGGTCAGCCCCAGCATTTT. It encodes CASSQTDAGGQPQHF.

The chain combines TRBV28 with TRBJ1-2, with D tentatively TRBD1 (5 bases). Trimming took 9 bases from V and 2 from J, leaving 13 bases between them. The V gene's germline CDR1 is MDHEN and CDR2 SYDVKM. The CDR3 covers 13 residues. This CDR3 is CASQWGVNYGYTF. The CDR3 DNA reads as TGTGCCAGTCAGTGGGGGGTCAACTATGGCTACACCTTC.

V gene TRBV10-3 combines with J gene TRBJ2-5; D is unresolved. V was shortened by 4 bases and J by 2 bases, with 5 bases between the two germline ends. The CDR3 loop spans 12 amino acids. Germline CDR1 reads ENHRY; CDR2 reads SYGVKD. This CDR3 reads CAISAQQETQYF. CDR3 nucleotides: TGTGCCATCAGTGCTCAACAAGAGACCCAGTACTTC.

J is TRBJ1-1 and V is TRBV29-1, with TRBD1 matching 7 bases. V gave up 6 bases and J gave up 4 bases; unmatched junction bases: 11. Looked up from germline, CDR1 is SQVTM and CDR2 is ANQGSEA. The CDR3 covers 14 residues. CDR3 DNA sequence: TGCAGCGTCAAACGACAGGGTGGGGGCACTGAAGCTTTCTTT. Its translation: CSVKRQGGGTEAFF.

This chain uses TRBV7-3 with TRBJ1-2; no clear D. The germline V gene has CDR1 SGHTA and CDR2 FQGTGA. This CDR3 is built from 16 residues. Trimming cost V 7 bases and J 6 bases, with 24 bases left between them. CDR3 nucleotide sequence: TGTGCCAGCACCCTTAGTAGCGGGGATCTGACGGATGGCTACACCTTC. Residues: CASTLSSGDLTDGYTF.